Below are 2 T cell receptor beta chains sequenced from a single sample in a study of T cell responses to AZD1222 COVID-19 vaccine. Assay used: immunoSEQ multiplex PCR; TCRdb lists only in-frame clones, some missing. The table includes 25,000 to 35,000 clones, roughly 90% detected once. The material sequenced was peripheral blood, taken on day 0 of AZD1222 vaccination. The receptors derive from an adult in good health.

The chain uses TRBV2 and TRBJ2-2; D tentatively fits TRBD1 or TRBD2 (5 bases each). V dropped 10 bases and J dropped 1 base, with 16 bases sitting between them. Germline loops: CDR1 SNHLY, CDR2 FYNNEI. The CDR3 loop spans 15 amino acids. The CDR3 sequence is CATSRDGLNTGELFF. CDR3 nucleotides: TGTGCCACCTCCCGGGACGGACTGAACACCGGGGAGCTGTTTTTT.

The rearrangement uses TRBV9 and TRBJ2-1; D gene unclear. Looked up from germline, CDR1 is SGDLS and CDR2 is YYNGEE. This CDR3 is 13 amino acids long. V lost 0 bases to trimming and J lost 6 bases, with 7 bases between them. This CDR3 is CASSVGYTNEQFF. The CDR3 nucleotides are TGTGCCAGCAGCGTAGGCTATACCAATGAGCAGTTCTTC.